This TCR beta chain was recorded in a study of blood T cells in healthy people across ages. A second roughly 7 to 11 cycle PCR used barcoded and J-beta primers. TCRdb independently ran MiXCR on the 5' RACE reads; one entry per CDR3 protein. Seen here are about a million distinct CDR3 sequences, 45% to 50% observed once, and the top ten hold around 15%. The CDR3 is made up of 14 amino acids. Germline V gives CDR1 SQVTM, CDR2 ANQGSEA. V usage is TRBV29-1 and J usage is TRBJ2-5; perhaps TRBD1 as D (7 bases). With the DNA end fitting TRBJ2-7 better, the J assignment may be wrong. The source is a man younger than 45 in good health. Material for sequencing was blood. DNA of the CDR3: TGCAGCGTTGCCCGATCGACCAGGGGGGACGAGCAGTACTTC. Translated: CSVARSTRGDEQYF.